The rows below give T cell receptor beta chains drawn from one sample of a study of vaccination and CD4 T cells after COVID-19. These receptors have no known antigen. TCRdb called the PCR reads again in MiXCR, with one record for every CDR3 protein. This table holds tens of thousands of distinct CDR3 sequences, around 45% found once. Sample: CD4+ T cells from blood, cultured in vitro. The receptors shown here come from a human donor who had recovered from COVID-19. Both conserved end residues are part of each CDR3. A D gene is named only where the DNA matches it firmly. Clone sizes are given selectively: once, few, many, or a class where the clone is expanded.

J gene,clone size,D gene,V gene,CDR3 protein,CDR3 DNA
TRBJ1-1,few,TRBD1,TRBV6-1,CVTCGQGNTEAFF,TGTGTCACATGCGGACAGGGAAACACTGAAGCTTTCTTT
TRBJ1-4,.,.,TRBV20-1,CSAIRDNGEKLFF,TGCAGTGCTATTAGGGACAATGGGGAAAAACTGTTTTTT
TRBJ1-5,.,.,TRBV6-1,CASSIRHESQPQHF,TGTGCCAGCAGTATAAGACACGAAAGTCAGCCCCAGCATTTT
TRBJ1-2,.,.,TRBV7-9,CASSLVWGLRFGYGYTF,TGTGCCAGCAGCTTAGTCTGGGGACTTCGATTCGGCTATGGCTACACCTTC
TRBJ2-1,few,.,TRBV30,CAWSLTGRLQFF,TGTGCCTGGAGCCTCACCGGACGGTTGCAGTTCTTC
TRBJ2-1,.,.,TRBV10-1,CASRGAGDEQFF,TGCGCCAGCCGGGGGGCCGGGGATGAGCAGTTCTTC
TRBJ2-2,.,.,TRBV4-1,CASEPGHSNTGELFF,TGCGCCAGCGAACCGGGACATTCGAACACCGGGGAGCTGTTTTTT
TRBJ1-5,.,TRBD1,TRBV20-1,CSARVQGAMEPQHF,TGCAGTGCTAGAGTTCAGGGGGCCATGGAGCCCCAGCATTTT
TRBJ1-5,.,.,TRBV5-1,CASSLVVRRQPQHF,TGCGCCAGCAGCTTGGTGGTACGAAGGCAGCCCCAGCATTTT
TRBJ1-6,.,.,TRBV25-1,CASSAPDSSYNSPLHF,TGTGCCAGCAGCGCCCCTGACAGCTCCTATAATTCACCCCTCCACTTT
TRBJ2-1,.,.,TRBV6-5,CASSYGGPSYNEQFF,TGTGCCAGCAGTTACGGAGGTCCCTCCTACAATGAGCAGTTCTTC
TRBJ2-2,.,.,TRBV7-7,CASSRETTNTGELFF,TGTGCCAGCAGCCGAGAGACAACGAACACCGGGGAGCTGTTTTTT
TRBJ1-1,.,TRBD1,TRBV2,CASSPEGADTEAFF,TGTGCCAGCAGTCCAGAGGGGGCTGACACTGAAGCTTTCTTT
TRBJ2-7,few,.,TRBV2,CASSEMAGARYEQYF,TGTGCCAGCAGTGAAATGGCAGGGGCCAGGTACGAGCAGTACTTC
TRBJ1-6,.,.,TRBV20-1,CSARSSSSYNSPPHF,TGCAGTGCTAGATCATCAAGCTCCTATAATTCACCCCCCCACTTT
TRBJ2-1,few,TRBD2,TRBV12-3/TRBV12-4,CASSLRLAGYNEQFF,TGTGCCAGCAGTTTAAGGCTAGCGGGGTACAATGAGCAGTTCTTC
TRBJ2-5,.,.,TRBV5-3,CARSLAGRWRETQYF,TGTGCCAGAAGCTTGGCCGGCCGGTGGAGAGAGACCCAGTACTTC
TRBJ1-5,few,TRBD1,TRBV7-2,CASSLGRGLYQPQHF,TGTGCCAGCAGCTTAGGCAGGGGGCTTTATCAGCCCCAGCATTTT
TRBJ1-2,.,.,TRBV6-5,CASSYNGGFRDGYTF,TGTGCCAGCAGTTACAATGGGGGGTTTAGGGATGGCTACACCTTC
TRBJ2-7,.,.,TRBV15,CATSRGAKGYEQYF,TGTGCCACCAGCAGAGGCGCGAAGGGGTACGAGCAGTACTTC
TRBJ2-5,.,TRBD1,TRBV28,CASSPRRGDREETQYF,TGTGCCAGCAGTCCCCGCAGGGGGGACAGGGAAGAGACCCAGTACTTC
TRBJ1-4,.,TRBD1,TRBV7-6,CASSPDRATTGKLFF,TGTGCCAGCAGCCCCGACAGGGCCACCACGGGAAAACTGTTTTTT
TRBJ1-3,.,.,TRBV7-2,CASSLAGNTIYF,TGTGCCAGCAGCTTAGCGGGAAACACCATATATTTT
TRBJ2-3,.,TRBD2,TRBV5-1,CASSFGLAGGHVTGTQYF,TGCGCCAGCAGCTTTGGACTAGCGGGGGGGCACGTTACAGGTACGCAGTATTTT
TRBJ2-6,few,.,TRBV19,CASSIDHGVSGANVLTF,TGTGCCAGTAGTATAGATCACGGGGTCTCTGGGGCCAACGTCCTGACTTTC
TRBJ2-5,.,.,TRBV11-3,CASSLGEETQYF,TGTGCCAGCAGCTTAGGTGAAGAGACCCAGTACTTC
TRBJ1-5,.,TRBD1,TRBV5-1,CASREGTGADQPQHF,TGCGCCAGCAGGGAGGGGACAGGGGCTGATCAGCCCCAGCATTTT
TRBJ1-5,few,.,TRBV18,CASSPEGYQPQHF,TGTGCCAGCTCACCGGAGGGGTATCAGCCCCAGCATTTT
TRBJ1-2,few,TRBD1,TRBV10-3,CANTPDRGLYGYTF,TGTGCCAACACACCGGACAGGGGCCTTTATGGCTACACCTTC
TRBJ1-2,.,.,TRBV5-4,CASSLAGVYGYTF,TGTGCCAGCAGCTTGGCGGGAGTCTATGGCTACACCTTC
TRBJ1-5,.,.,TRBV11-3,CASSFMADQPQHF,TGTGCCAGCAGCTTCATGGCGGATCAGCCCCAGCATTTT
TRBJ2-7,.,TRBD1,TRBV27,CASSFRDSSYEQYF,TGTGCCAGCAGTTTCAGGGACAGCTCCTACGAGCAGTACTTC
TRBJ2-7,.,.,TRBV6-2/TRBV6-3,CASSSRGGLAFSYEQYF,TGTGCCAGCAGTTCCCGTGGGGGGCTAGCGTTCTCCTACGAGCAGTACTTC
TRBJ2-6,.,.,TRBV27,CASTDRRGANVLTF,TGTGCCAGCACTGACAGGAGAGGGGCCAACGTCCTGACTTTC
TRBJ1-2,.,.,TRBV7-9,CASSLSRTGRDYGYTF,TGTGCCAGCAGCCTGTCCCGGACGGGGAGGGACTATGGCTACACCTTC
TRBJ2-5,few,TRBD2,TRBV7-3,CASSFSGGAQTQYF,TGTGCCAGCAGCTTTAGCGGGGGGGCGCAGACCCAGTACTTC
TRBJ1-5,.,.,TRBV21-1,CASSKEGVPRQPQHF,TGTGCCAGCAGCAAAGAGGGGGTGCCTCGTCAGCCCCAGCATTTT
TRBJ1-2,few,TRBD1,TRBV19,CASNVRGPFGGYTF,TGTGCCAGTAATGTCAGGGGGCCTTTTGGAGGCTACACCTTC
TRBJ1-2,few,.,TRBV19,CASSIDLRASYGYTF,TGTGCCAGTAGTATAGATCTCAGGGCGAGCTATGGCTACACCTTC
TRBJ1-1,few,.,TRBV20-1,CSARGGTGTDSEAFF,TGCAGTGCTAGAGGGGGAACAGGGACGGACTCTGAAGCTTTCTTT
TRBJ2-7,.,.,TRBV12-3/TRBV12-4,CASSPPVGGGIGEQYF,TGTGCCAGCAGTCCCCCCGTTGGGGGTGGAATAGGCGAGCAGTACTTC
TRBJ1-5,once,.,TRBV6-1,CASNLGQNQPQHF,TGTGCCAGCAACCTCGGGCAGAATCAGCCCCAGCATTTT
TRBJ1-5,few,.,TRBV6-2/TRBV6-3,CASKQGGNQPQHF,TGTGCCAGCAAACAGGGAGGCAATCAGCCCCAGCATTTT
TRBJ2-3,.,.,TRBV6-1,CASMETVSDTQYF,TGTGCCAGCATGGAGACCGTGTCAGATACGCAGTATTTT
TRBJ2-5,.,.,TRBV20-1,CSAPEWQGQETQYF,TGCAGTGCTCCCGAATGGCAGGGACAAGAGACCCAGTACTTC
TRBJ2-3,.,.,TRBV14,CASSLEGNTDTQYF,TGTGCCAGCAGCCTGGAGGGGAACACAGATACGCAGTATTTT
TRBJ1-6,few,.,TRBV6-5,CASSYAHRTPNSPLHF,TGTGCCAGCAGTTACGCTCACCGCACACCTAATTCACCCCTCCACTTT
TRBJ1-2,few,TRBD1,TRBV2,CASSGDRGAYGYTF,TGTGCCAGCAGTGGGGACAGGGGAGCCTATGGCTACACCTTC
TRBJ1-1,.,.,TRBV28,CASSPAAAAGDTEAFF,TGTGCCAGCAGTCCGGCGGCTGCGGCAGGGGACACTGAAGCTTTCTTT
TRBJ1-5,.,.,TRBV20-1,CSATTTGARGQPQHF,TGCAGTGCCACGACCACGGGGGCCAGGGGTCAGCCCCAGCATTTT
TRBJ1-6,once,.,TRBV2,CASTVDSSYNSPLHF,TGTGCCAGCACCGTTGACAGCTCCTATAATTCACCCCTCCACTTT
TRBJ1-1,.,.,TRBV6-2/TRBV6-3,CASSYAGREAFF,TGTGCCAGCAGTTACGCGGGGCGAGAAGCTTTCTTT
TRBJ1-1,.,.,TRBV6-1,CASSEGRTEAFF,TGTGCCAGCAGTGAGGGGCGTACTGAAGCTTTCTTT
TRBJ2-7,.,TRBD2,TRBV6-2/TRBV6-3,CASRVGTSGKNEQYF,TGTGCCAGCAGGGTCGGGACTAGCGGGAAGAACGAGCAGTACTTC
TRBJ2-7,.,TRBD1,TRBV28,CASSAYRGIYEQYF,TGTGCCAGCAGTGCCTACAGGGGGATCTACGAGCAGTACTTC
TRBJ2-1,.,TRBD2,TRBV29-1,CSAATSGGSYNEQFF,TGCAGCGCGGCGACTAGCGGAGGGAGCTACAATGAGCAGTTCTTC
TRBJ2-4,.,TRBD1,TRBV15,CATSRGILGTGRNIQYF,TGTGCCACCAGCAGAGGGATTCTAGGGACAGGGAGAAACATTCAGTACTTC
TRBJ2-5,few,.,TRBV18,CASSPPLTSRSWETQYF,TGTGCCAGCTCACCACCGCTTACAAGCAGGTCTTGGGAGACCCAGTACTTC
TRBJ1-5,once,.,TRBV20-1,CSAVGRNSNQPQHF,TGCAGTGCTGTCGGACGGAATAGCAATCAGCCCCAGCATTTT